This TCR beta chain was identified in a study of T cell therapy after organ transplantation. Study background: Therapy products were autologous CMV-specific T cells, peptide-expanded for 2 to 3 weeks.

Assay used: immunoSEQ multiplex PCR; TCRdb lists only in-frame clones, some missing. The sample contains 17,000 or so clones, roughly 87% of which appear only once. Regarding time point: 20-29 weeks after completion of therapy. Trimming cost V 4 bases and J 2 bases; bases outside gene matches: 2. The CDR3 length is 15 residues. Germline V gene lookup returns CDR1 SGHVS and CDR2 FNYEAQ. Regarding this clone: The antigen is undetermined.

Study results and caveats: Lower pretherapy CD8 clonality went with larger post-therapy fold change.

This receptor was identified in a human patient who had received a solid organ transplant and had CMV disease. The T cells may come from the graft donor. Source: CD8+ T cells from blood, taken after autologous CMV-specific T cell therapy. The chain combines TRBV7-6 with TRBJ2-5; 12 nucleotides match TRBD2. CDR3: CASSSSGGAQETQYF. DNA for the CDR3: TGTGCCAGCAGCTCTAGCGGGGGGGCGCAAGAGACCCAGTACTTC. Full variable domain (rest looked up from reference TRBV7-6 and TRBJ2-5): GAGVSQSPRYKVTKRGQDVALRCDPISGHVSLYWYRQALGQGPEFLTYFNYEAQQDKSGLPNDRFSAERPEGSISTLTIQRTEQRDSAMYRCASSSSGGAQETQYFGPGTRLLVL.